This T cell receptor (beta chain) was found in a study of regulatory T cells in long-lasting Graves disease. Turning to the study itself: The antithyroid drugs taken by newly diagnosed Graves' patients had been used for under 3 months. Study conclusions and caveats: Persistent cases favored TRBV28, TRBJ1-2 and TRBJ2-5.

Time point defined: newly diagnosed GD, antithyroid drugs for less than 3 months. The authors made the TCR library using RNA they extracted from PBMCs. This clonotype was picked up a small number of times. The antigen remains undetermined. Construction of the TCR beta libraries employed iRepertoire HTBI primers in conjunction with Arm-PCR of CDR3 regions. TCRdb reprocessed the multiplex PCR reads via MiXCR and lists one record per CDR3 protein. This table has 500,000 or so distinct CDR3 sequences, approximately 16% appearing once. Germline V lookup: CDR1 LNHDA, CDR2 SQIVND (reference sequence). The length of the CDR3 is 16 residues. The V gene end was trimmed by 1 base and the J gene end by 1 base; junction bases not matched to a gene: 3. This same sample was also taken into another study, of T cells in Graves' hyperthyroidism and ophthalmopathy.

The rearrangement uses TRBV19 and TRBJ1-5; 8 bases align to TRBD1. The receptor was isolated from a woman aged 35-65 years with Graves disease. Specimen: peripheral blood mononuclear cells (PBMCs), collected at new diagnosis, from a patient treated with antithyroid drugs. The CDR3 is CASSIGTGLSNQPQHF. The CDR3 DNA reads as TGTGCCAGTAGTATAGGGACAGGGCTAAGCAATCAGCCCCAGCATTTT.